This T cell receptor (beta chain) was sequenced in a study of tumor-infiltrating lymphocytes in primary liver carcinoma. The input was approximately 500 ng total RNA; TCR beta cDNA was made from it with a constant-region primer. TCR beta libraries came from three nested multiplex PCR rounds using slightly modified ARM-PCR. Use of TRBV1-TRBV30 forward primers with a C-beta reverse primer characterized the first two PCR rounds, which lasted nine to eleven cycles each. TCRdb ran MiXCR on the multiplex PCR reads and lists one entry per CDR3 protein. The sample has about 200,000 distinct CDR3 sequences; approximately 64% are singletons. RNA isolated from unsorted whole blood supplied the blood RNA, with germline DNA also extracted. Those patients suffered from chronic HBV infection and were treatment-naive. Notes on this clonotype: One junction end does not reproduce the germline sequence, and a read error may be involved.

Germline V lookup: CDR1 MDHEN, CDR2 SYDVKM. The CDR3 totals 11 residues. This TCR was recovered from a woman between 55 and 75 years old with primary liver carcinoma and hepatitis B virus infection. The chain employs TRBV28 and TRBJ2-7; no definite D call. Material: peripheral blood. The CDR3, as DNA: TGTGCCAGCAGCCATAAGTACGAGCACTACTTC. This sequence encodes CASSHKYEHYF.